This TCR beta chain was identified during a study of molecular identifiers for immune sequencing clone quantification (dated by TCRdb to the late 2010s). Describing the broader study: For a replicate experiment, RNA from around 20,000 or 99,000 naive CD8 T cells was divided into five aliquots, of which four were sequenced. This methods study used CD8 T cells to benchmark TCR RNA copy counting and molecular-identifier clustering-based TCR repertoire sequencing (MIDCIRS).

This clonotype was picked up many times. Its recognized antigen is unknown. No per-base quality is available; no much larger clone lies one base away. Library method: PCR. The sample was run on a NextSeq 500. Bulk TCR libraries were generated as previously described, with the TCR primers listed in Table S5 used. The Qiagen AllPrep DNA/RNA kit was used to purify total RNA. Before analysis, reads from multiple sequencing runs of the same library were pooled. Turning to the authors' computational methods: Reads were retained only if their TCR constant sequence matched exactly, and those retained reads were trimmed to 150 nt and grouped according to their 12-nt molecular barcodes. Reads inside each barcode group were sub-clustered using a 15% Levenshtein threshold, and a quality-weighted consensus sequence was constructed for each RNA molecule. Non-functional sequences were removed, as were lower-count sequences one edit away from another. Based on fitting two negative binomial distributions, any barcode sub-cluster with under 20% of the maximum read count was discarded. TCRdb applied fastp at Q25 and MiXCR to the public reads, then kept only in-frame beta chains. Every CDR3 protein is listed once, alongside the most common genes and DNA of its rows. These V and J calls derive from TCRdb rather than the authors' analysis. In all, the sample holds a few hundred thousand distinct CDR3 sequences, and around 25% of those were seen once. 0.76% of the sample is held by the ten biggest clonotypes.

General conclusions and limits of the study: When barcode sub-clustering was left out, chimeric consensus sequences inflated TCR diversity, with chimeras reaching as high as 47%. Clones above 20 RNA copies held over 98% of molecules in CMV-specific effector cells but under 1% in naive cells. The naive libraries included spiked-in Jurkat TCR RNA (roughly eleven copies' worth), and this Jurkat TCR RNA is not part of the donor repertoire. The sizes of highly expanded clones could end up underestimated when identical TCR molecules share a barcode. Spiked-in Jurkat TCR RNA equal to a single cell's worth was reported to be detectable even within 1,100,000 naive CD8 T cells. Modeling estimated 2.5 to 3.5 recovered TCR RNA copies per cell, compared with about 10 by digital PCR, which implies about 30% capture efficiency.

Naive CD8 T cell libraries were made from approximately 20,000 to 1,000,000 sorted cells using 10%, 30% or 50% of purified RNA. On a BD FACSAria II, naive CD8 T cells were FACS-sorted as CD8+CD4-CCR7+CD45RA+ and collected into RLT Plus buffer. Roughly nine TCR copies' worth of Jurkat RNA were spiked into 20,000-1,000,000 naive CD8 T cell samples to test detection sensitivity. Enrichment of CD8 T cells was performed with RosetteSep CD8+ T Cell Enrichment Cocktail and Ficoll-Paque, after which ACK red cell lysis was carried out. Trimming removed 3 bases from V and 0 bases from J, leaving 5 bases between the germline ends. The CDR3, from cysteine to phenylalanine, totals 13 residues. Of the read, only the CDR3 DNA is kept; its 39 bases are in frame from base 1. CDR1 and CDR2, per the germline V gene, are ENHRY and SYGVKD.

The chain links TRBV10-3 with TRBJ2-5, with the D gene not confidently named. This sequence was found in a human donor in good health. Some libraries in this study had Jurkat cell RNA spiked in. Sequences were obtained from naive CD8+ T cells from blood, with Jurkat cell RNA spiked in. The intended sense of this specimen's cell subset or site label: FACS-sorted CD8+CD4-CCR7+CD45RA+ naive T cells. For the CDR3, the sequence is CAISDRYQETQYF. The DNA sequence reads TGTGCCATCAGTGACAGATACCAAGAGACCCAGTACTTC.